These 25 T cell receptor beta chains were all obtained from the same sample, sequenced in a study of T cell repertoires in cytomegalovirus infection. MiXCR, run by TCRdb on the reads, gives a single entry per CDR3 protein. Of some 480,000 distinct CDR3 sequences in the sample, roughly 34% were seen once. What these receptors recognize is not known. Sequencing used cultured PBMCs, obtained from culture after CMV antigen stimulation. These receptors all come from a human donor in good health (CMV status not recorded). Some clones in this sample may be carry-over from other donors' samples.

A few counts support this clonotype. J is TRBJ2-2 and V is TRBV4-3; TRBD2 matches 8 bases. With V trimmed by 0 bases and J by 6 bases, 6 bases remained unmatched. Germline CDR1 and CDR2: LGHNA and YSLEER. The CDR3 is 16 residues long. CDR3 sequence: CASSQDSGSGSGELFF. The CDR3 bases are TGCGCCAGCAGCCAAGACAGCGGGAGTGGCTCCGGGGAGCTGTTTTTT.

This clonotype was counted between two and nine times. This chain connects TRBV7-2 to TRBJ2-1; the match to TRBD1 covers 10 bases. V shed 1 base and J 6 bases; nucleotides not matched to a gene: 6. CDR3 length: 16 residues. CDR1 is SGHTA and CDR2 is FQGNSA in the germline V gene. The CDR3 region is CASSLGGTGAVNEQFF. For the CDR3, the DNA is TGTGCCAGCAGCTTAGGCGGGACAGGGGCTGTCAATGAGCAGTTCTTC.

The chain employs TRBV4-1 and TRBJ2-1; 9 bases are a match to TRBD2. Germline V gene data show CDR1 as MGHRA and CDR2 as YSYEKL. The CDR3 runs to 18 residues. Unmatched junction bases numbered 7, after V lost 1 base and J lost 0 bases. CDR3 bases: TGCGCCAGCAGCCAAGTTGTACTAGCGGGTAGCTCCTACAATGAGCAGTTCTTC. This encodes CASSQVVLAGSSYNEQFF.

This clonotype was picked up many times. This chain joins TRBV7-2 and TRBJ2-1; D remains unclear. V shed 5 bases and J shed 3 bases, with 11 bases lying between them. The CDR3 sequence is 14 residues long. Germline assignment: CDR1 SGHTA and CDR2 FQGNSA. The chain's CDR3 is CASSPLAVYNEQFF. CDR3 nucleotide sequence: TGTGCCAGCAGCCCCCTGGCAGTCTACAATGAGCAGTTCTTC.

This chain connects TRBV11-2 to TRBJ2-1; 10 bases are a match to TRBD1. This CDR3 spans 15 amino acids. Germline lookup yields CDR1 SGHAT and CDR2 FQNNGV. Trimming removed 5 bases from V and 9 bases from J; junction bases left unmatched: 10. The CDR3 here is CASSPDRGSNIEQFF. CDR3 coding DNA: TGTGCCAGCAGCCCGGACAGGGGGTCAAATATTGAGCAGTTCTTC.

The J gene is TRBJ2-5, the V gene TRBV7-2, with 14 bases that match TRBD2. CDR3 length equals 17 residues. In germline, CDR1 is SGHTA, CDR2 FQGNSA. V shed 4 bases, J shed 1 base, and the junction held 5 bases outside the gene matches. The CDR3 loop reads CASSSGLAGVIQETQYF. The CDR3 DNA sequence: TGTGCCAGCAGCTCGGGACTAGCGGGAGTGATCCAAGAGACCCAGTACTTC. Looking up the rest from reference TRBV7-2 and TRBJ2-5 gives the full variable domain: GAGVSQSPSNKVTEKGKDVELRCDPISGHTALYWYRQSLGQGLEFLIYFQGNSAPDKSGLPSDRFSAERTGGSVSTLTIQRTQQEDSAVYLCASSSGLAGVIQETQYFGPGTRLLVL.

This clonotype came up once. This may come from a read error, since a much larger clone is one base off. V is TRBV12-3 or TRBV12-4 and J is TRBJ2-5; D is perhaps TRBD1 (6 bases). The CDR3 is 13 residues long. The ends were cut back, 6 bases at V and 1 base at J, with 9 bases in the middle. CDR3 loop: CASRWTVQETQYF. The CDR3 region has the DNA TGTGCCAGCAGGTGGACAGTCCAAGAGACCCAGTACTTC.

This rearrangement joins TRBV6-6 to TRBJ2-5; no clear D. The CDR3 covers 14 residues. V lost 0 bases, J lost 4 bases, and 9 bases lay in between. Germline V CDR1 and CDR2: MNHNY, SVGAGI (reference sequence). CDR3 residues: CASSYSTVRETQYF. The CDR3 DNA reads TGTGCCAGCAGTTACTCGACGGTTCGAGAGACCCAGTACTTC.

For the CDR3, the DNA is TGTGCCAGCAGTTACGCGGGGGCATCGACTGAAGCTTTCTTT. This sequence encodes CASSYAGASTEAFF. The rearrangement uses TRBV6-2 or TRBV6-3 and TRBJ1-1; tentative D call: TRBD1 (6 bases). This CDR3 comprises 14 residues. In germline, CDR1 is MNHEY, CDR2 SVGEGT. V shed 2 bases and J shed 5 bases, with 12 bases lying between them.

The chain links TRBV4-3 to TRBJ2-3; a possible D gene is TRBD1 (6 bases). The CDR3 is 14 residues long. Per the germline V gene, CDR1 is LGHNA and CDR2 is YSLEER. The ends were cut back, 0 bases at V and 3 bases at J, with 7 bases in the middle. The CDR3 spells CASSQERGTDTQYF. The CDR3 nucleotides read TGCGCCAGCAGCCAAGAGAGGGGGACAGATACGCAGTATTTT.

CDR3 nucleotides: TGTGCCAGCAGCTTAGTCCATGTTCCCCAAGAGACCCAGTACTTC. Encoded protein: CASSLVHVPQETQYF. This sequence joins TRBV7-2 and TRBJ2-5; D unresolved. Germline assignment: CDR1 SGHTA and CDR2 FQGNSA. The CDR3 contains 15 residues. V lost 1 base and J lost 1, with 10 bases in between.

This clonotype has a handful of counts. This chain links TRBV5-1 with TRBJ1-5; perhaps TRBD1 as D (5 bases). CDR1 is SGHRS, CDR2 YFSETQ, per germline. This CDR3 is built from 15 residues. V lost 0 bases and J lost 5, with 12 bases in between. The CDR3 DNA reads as TGCGCCAGCAGCTTGGAAGGGGAGGCCCATCAGCCCCAGCATTTT. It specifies CASSLEGEAHQPQHF.

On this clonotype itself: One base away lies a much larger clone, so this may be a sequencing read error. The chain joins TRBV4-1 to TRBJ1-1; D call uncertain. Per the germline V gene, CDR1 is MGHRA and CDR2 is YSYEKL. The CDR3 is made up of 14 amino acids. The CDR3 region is CASSQAVTNTKAFF. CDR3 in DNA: TGCGCCAGCAGCCAGGCGGTCACGAACACTAAAGCTTTCTTT.

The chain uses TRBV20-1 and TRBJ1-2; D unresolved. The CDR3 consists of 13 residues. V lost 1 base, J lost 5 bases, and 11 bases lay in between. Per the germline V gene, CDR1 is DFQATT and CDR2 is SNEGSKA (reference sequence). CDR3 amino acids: CSARGRTWYGYTF. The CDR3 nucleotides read TGCAGTGCTAGAGGAAGAACATGGTATGGCTACACCTTC.

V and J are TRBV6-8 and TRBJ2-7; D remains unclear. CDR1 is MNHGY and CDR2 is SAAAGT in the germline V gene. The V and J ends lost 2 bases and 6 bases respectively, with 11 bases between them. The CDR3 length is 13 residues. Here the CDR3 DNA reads TGTGCCAGCAGTTACAATCCAAGGTCCGAGCAGTACGTC. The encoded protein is CASSYNPRSEQYV.

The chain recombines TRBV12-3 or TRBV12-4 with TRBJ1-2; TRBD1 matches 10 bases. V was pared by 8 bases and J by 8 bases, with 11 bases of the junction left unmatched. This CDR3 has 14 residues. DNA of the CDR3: TGTGCCAGCTGGGGACAGGGGCGTTCGATCGGCTACACCTTC. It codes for CASWGQGRSIGYTF.

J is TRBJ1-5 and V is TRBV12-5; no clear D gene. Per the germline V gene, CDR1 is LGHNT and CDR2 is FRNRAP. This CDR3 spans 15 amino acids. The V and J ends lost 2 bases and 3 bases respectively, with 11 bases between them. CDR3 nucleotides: TGTGCTAGTGGTTTGATCGGAAGTTTCAATCAGCCCCAGCATTTT. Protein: CASGLIGSFNQPQHF.

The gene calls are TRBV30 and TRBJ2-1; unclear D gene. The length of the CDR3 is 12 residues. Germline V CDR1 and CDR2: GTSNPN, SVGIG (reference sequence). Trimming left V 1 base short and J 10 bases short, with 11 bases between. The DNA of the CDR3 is TGTGCCTGGAGTGCGCTTCGAGCAGAGCAGTTCTTC. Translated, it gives CAWSALRAEQFF.

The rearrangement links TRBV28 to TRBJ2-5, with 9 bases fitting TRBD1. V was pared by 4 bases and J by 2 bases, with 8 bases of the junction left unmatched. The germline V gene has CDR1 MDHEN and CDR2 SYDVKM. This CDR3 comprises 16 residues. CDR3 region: CASSSTGGRGQETQYF. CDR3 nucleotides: TGTGCCAGCAGTTCCACAGGGGGCAGGGGACAAGAGACCCAGTACTTC.

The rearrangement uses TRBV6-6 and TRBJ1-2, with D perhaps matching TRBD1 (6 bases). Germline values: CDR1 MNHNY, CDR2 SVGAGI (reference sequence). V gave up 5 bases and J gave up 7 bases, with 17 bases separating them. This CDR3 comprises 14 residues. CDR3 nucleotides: TGTGCCAGCAGTGTCGGCAGGGGCTTGAGTGGCTACACCTTC. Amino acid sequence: CASSVGRGLSGYTF.

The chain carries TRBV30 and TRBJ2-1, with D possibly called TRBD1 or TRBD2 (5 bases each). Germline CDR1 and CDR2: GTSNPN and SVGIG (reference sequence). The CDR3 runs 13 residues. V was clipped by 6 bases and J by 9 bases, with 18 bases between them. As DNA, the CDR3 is TGTGCCTGCCTCCCGGGGTTCCAGGGTGAGCAGTTCTTC. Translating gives CACLPGFQGEQFF.

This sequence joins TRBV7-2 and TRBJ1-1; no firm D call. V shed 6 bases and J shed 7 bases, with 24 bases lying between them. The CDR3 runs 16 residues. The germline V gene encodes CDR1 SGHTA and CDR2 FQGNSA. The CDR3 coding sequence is TGTGCCAGCAGTTCCTTTGTGGGTCGTCGCCCCGATGAAGCTTTCTTT. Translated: CASSSFVGRRPDEAFF.

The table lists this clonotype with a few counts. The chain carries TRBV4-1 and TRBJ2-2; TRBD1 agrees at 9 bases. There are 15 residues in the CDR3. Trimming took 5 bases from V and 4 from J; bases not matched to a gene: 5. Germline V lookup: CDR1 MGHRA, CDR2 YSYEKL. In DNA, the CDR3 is TGCGCCAGCAGCTCCCGGGACAGGGCCACCGGGGAGCTGTTTTTT. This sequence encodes CASSSRDRATGELFF.

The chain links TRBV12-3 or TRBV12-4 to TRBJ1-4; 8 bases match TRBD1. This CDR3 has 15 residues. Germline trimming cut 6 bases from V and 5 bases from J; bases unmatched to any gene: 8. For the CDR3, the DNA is TGTGCCAGCAGCCCACAGGGGGTTGTAAATGAAAAACTGTTTTTT. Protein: CASSPQGVVNEKLFF.

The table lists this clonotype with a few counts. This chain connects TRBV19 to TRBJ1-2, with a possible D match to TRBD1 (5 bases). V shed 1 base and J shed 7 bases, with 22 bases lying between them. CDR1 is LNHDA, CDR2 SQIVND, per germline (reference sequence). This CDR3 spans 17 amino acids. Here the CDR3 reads CASSIAGRDHEKRGYTF. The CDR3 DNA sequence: TGTGCCAGTAGTATAGCGGGCAGGGACCACGAAAAGCGTGGCTACACCTTC.